This T cell receptor (beta chain) was documented in a study of blood T cells in healthy people across ages. Primed by a sample-barcoded 5' primer and a J-beta primer mix, a second PCR proceeded for 7 to 11 cycles. From the 5' RACE reads, TCRdb called clonotypes with MiXCR, one entry per CDR3 protein. The sample carries around 1,700,000 distinct CDR3 sequences, about 28% recorded once. CDR1 and CDR2 (germline): SGHRS, YFSETQ. Trimming stripped 4 bases from V and 8 bases from J, with 12 bases between. CDR3 length: 12 amino acids. Each donor's blood draw was around 9.2 milliliters of peripheral blood. In each sample, at least 6 million PBMCs were isolated.

The source is a woman under 40 in good health. The J gene is TRBJ1-1, the V gene TRBV5-1; D is possibly TRBD1 (5 bases). The sample consisted of blood. DNA for the CDR3: TGCGCCAGCAGCAACGACGGGGACGAAGCTTTCTTT. Amino acids: CASSNDGDEAFF.